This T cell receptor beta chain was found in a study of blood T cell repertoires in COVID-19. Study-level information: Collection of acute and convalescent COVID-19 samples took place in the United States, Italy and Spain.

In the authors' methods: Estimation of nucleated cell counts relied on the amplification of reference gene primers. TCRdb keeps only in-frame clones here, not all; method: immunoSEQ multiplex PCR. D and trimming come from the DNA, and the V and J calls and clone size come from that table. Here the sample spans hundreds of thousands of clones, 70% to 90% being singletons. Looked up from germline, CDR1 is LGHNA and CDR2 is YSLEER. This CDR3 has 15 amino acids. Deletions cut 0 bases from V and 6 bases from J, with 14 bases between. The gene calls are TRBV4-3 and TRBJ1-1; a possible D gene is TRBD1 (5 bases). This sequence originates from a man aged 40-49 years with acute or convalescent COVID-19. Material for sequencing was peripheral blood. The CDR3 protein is CASSQDRRGGSEAFF. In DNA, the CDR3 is TGCGCCAGCAGCCAAGATCGGCGGGGGGGGTCTGAAGCTTTCTTT.